This T cell receptor (beta chain) is drawn from a study of T-cell memory formation after mild COVID-19. Constant-segment primers were used for 5'RACE, and the resulting TCR alpha and TCR beta cDNA libraries carried sample barcodes and UMIs. TCRdb used MiXCR to reprocess the 5' RACE reads, holding one entry per CDR3 protein. Of some 190,000 distinct CDR3 sequences listed, 15% to 20% are singletons. This clonotype showed up just a few times. The source material was PBMCs or a T cell subset sorted from them (not recorded which). The receptor comes from an adult woman who had mild COVID-19 (a few samples of this study predate the infection). Cell type and time point are not known.

In nucleotides, the CDR3 is TGTGCCAGCAGCGTACAGGGATCCCCGAACACCGGGGAGCTGTTTTTT. It specifies CASSVQGSPNTGELFF. The chain combines TRBV9 with TRBJ2-2, with D tentatively TRBD1 (5 bases). V lost 1 base to trimming and J lost 0 bases, with 10 bases between them. CDR1 SGDLS and CDR2 YYNGEE come from the germline V gene. The CDR3 extends over 16 amino acids.